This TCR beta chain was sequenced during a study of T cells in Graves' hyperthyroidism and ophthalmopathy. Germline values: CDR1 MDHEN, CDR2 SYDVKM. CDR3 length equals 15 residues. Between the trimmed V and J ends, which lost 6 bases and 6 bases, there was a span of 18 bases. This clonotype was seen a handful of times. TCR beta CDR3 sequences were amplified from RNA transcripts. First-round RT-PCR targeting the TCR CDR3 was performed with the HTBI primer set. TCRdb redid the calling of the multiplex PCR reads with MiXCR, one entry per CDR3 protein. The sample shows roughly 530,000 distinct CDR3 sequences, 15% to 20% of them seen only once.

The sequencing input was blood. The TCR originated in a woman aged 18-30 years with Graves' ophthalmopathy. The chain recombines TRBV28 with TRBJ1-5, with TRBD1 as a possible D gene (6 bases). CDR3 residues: CASSKTGSRGQPQHF. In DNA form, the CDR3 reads TGTGCCAGCAGCAAAACAGGGTCCAGGGGTCAGCCCCAGCATTTT.